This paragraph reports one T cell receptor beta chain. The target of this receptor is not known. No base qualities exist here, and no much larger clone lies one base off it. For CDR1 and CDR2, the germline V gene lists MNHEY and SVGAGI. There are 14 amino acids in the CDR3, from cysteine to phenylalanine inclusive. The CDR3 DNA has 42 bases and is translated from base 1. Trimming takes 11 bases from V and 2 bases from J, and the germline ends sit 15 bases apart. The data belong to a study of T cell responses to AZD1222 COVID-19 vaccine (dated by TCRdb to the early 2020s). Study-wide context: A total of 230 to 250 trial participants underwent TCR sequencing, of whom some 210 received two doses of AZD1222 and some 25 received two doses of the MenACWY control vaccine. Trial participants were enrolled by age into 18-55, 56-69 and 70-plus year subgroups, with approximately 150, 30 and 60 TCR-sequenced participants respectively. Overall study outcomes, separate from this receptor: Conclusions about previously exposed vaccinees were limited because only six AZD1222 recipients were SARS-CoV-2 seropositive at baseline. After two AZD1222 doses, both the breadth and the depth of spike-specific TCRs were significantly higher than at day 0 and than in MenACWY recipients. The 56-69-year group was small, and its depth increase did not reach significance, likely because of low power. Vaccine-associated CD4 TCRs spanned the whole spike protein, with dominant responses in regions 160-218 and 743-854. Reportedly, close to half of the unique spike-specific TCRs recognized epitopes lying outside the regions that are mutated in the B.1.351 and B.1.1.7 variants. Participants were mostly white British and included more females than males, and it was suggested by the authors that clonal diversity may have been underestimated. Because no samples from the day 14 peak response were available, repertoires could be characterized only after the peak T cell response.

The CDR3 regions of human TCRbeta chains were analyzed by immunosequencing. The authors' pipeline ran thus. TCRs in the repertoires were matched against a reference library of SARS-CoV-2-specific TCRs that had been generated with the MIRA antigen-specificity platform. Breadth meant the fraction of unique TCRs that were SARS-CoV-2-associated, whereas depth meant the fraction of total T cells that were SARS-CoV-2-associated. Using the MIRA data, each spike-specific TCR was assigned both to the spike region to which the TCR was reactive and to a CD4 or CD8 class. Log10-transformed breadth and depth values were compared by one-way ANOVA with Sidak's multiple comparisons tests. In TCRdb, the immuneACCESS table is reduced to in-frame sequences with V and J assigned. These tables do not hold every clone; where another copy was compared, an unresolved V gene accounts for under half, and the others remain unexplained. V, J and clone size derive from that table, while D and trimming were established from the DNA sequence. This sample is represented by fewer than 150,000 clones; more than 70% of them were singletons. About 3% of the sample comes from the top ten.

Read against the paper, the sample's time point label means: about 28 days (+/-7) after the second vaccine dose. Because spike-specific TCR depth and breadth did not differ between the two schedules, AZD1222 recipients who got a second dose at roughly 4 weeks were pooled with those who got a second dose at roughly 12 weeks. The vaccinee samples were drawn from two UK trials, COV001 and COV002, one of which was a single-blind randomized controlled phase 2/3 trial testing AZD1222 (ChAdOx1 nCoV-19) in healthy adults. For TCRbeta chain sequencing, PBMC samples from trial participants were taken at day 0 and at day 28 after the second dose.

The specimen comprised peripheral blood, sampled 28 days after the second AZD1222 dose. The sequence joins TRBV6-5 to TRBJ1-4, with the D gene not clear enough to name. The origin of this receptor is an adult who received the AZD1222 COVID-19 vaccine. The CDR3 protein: CAVGSSATNEKLFF. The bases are TGTGCCGTAGGGTCTTCTGCCACTAATGAAAAACTGTTTTTT.